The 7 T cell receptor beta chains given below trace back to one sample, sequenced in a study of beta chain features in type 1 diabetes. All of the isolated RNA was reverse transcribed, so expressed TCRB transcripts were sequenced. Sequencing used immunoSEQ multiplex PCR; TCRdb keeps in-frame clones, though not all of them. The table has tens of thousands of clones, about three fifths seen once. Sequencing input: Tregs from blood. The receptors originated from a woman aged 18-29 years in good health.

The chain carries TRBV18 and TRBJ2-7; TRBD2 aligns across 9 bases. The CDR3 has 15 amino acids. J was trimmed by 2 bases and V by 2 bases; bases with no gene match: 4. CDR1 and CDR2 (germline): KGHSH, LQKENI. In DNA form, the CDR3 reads TGTGCCAGCTCACCAGCGGGGGGGCCAGCCTACGAGCAGTACTTC. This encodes CASSPAGGPAYEQYF.

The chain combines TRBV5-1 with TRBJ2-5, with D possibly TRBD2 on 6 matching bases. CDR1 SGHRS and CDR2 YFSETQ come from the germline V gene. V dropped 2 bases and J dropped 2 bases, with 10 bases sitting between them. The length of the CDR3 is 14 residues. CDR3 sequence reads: CASSFGRGQETQYF. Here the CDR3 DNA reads TGCGCCAGCAGCTTTGGGCGGGGTCAAGAGACCCAGTACTTC.

The CDR3 reads CAISEQLGGTEAFF. CDR3 sequence (DNA): TGTGCCATCAGTGAGCAATTAGGAGGGACTGAAGCTTTCTTT. The genes are TRBV10-3 and TRBJ1-1, with D hard to call. The CDR3 length is 14 residues. Trimming stripped 2 bases from V and 5 bases from J, with 12 bases between. Per germline, CDR1 ENHRY and CDR2 SYGVKD.

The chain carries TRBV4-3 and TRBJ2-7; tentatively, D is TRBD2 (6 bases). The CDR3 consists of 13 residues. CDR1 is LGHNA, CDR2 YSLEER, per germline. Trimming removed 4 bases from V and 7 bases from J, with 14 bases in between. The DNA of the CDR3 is TGCGCCAGCAGCCCGAGCCGGGGAGGTGAGCAGTACTTC. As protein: CASSPSRGGEQYF.

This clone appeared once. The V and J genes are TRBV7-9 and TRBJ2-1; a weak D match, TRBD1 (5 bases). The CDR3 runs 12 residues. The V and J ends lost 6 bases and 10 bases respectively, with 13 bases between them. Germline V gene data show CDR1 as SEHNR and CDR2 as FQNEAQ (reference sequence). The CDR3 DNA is TGTGCCAGCAGGACAGTTGCGGCCGAGCAGTTCTTC. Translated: CASRTVAAEQFF.

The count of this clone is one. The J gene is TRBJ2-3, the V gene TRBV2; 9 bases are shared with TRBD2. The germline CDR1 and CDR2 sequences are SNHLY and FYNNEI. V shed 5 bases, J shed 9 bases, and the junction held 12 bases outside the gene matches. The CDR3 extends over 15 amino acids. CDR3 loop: CASSSSGGLLTTQYF. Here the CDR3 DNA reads TGTGCCAGCAGTAGTAGCGGGGGCCTATTGACCACGCAGTATTTT.

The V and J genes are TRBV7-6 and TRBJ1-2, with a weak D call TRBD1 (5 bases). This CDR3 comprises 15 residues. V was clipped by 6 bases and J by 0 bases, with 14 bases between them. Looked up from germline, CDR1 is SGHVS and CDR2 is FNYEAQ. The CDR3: CASSPGPTANYGYTF. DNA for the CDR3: TGTGCCAGCAGTCCAGGGCCTACAGCTAACTATGGCTACACCTTC.